Listed below are T cell receptor beta chains from one sample, sequenced in a study of blood T cell repertoires in COVID-19. Method: immunoSEQ multiplex PCR; TCRdb's copy keeps in-frame clones and lacks some. The sample records 350,000 to 450,000 clones, about 88% being singletons. Sequenced input: PBMCs or T cells enriched from blood (not recorded which). All receptors come from a woman aged 18-29 years who had been exposed to COVID-19. Each CDR3 is given with its conserved first and last residue. D genes are given only for firm matches. A clone size is listed for some rows: how often the clone was seen (once, few, many), or a class if it is expanded.

j_call v_call d_call clone_size cdr3_aa cdr3_nt
TRBJ2-3 TRBV7-6 - few CASSSPSSEPTDTQYF TGTGCCAGCAGCTCCCCTTCTAGCGAACCCACAGATACGCAGTATTTT
TRBJ2-7 TRBV28 - - CASSTPRGFYEQYF TGTGCCAGCAGTACTCCACGGGGGTTCTACGAGCAGTACTTC
TRBJ2-7 TRBV6-1 TRBD1 once CASSDRGQTYREQYF TGTGCCAGCAGTGACCGGGGACAGACTTACCGCGAGCAGTACTTC
TRBJ2-7 TRBV3-1/TRBV3-2 TRBD2 - CASSQALRVAGGEQYF TGTGCCAGCAGCCAAGCCCTGAGGGTAGCGGGAGGGGAGCAGTACTTC
TRBJ2-2 TRBV21-1 - once CASSKGLTGYGELFF TGTGCCAGCAGCAAAGGTTTGACAGGGTATGGGGAGCTGTTTTTT
TRBJ1-1 TRBV6-1 TRBD1 - CASSERTGMNTEAFF TGTGCCAGCAGTGAGAGGACAGGAATGAACACTGAAGCTTTCTTT
TRBJ2-7 TRBV25-1 TRBD2 - CATTQTGLAAYEQYF TGTGCCACCACCCAAACGGGACTAGCGGCTTACGAGCAGTACTTC
TRBJ1-4 TRBV9 - - CASSPGEKLFF TGTGCCAGCAGCCCGGGTGAAAAACTGTTTTTT
TRBJ1-5 TRBV4-3 TRBD1 few CASSQTLGTGDQPQHF TGCGCCAGCAGCCAGACGCTTGGGACAGGGGATCAGCCCCAGCATTTT
TRBJ2-7 TRBV4-2 - - CASSQDPGISGAYEQYF TGTGCCAGCAGCCAAGATCCTGGTATTTCGGGGGCCTACGAGCAGTACTTC
TRBJ1-2 TRBV18 - - CASSGQRQGDGYTF TGTGCCAGCTCAGGGCAGAGGCAGGGTGATGGCTACACCTTC
TRBJ1-1 TRBV6-5 - - CASSYSAGGITEAFF TGTGCCAGCAGTTACTCAGCGGGGGGCATCACTGAAGCTTTCTTT
TRBJ2-1 TRBV2 - - CASSEASMSRLHEQFF TGTGCCAGCAGTGAAGCAAGCATGTCCCGCCTCCATGAGCAGTTCTTC
TRBJ2-1 TRBV9 TRBD2 once CASSGIGTHSGSEQFF TGTGCCAGCAGCGGAATCGGGACTCATAGCGGGAGTGAGCAGTTCTTC
TRBJ1-2 TRBV5-6 TRBD1 - CASSLVLRDSHTF TGTGCCAGCAGCTTGGTCCTCAGGGACAGCCACACCTTC
TRBJ2-1 TRBV6-5 TRBD2 - CASSSSLADYNEQFF TGTGCCAGCAGTTCGTCACTAGCGGACTACAATGAGCAGTTCTTC
TRBJ1-2 TRBV28 - once CASSSLDSPGYGYTF TGTGCCAGCAGTTCCCTCGACAGCCCCGGGTATGGCTACACCTTC
TRBJ2-7 TRBV19 TRBD2 - CASSPPGTSGNEQYF TGTGCCAGTAGTCCCCCGGGGACTAGCGGGAACGAGCAGTACTTC
TRBJ2-1 TRBV28 TRBD1 - CASRPGTAEQFF TGTGCCAGCAGACCTGGGACAGCAGAGCAGTTCTTC
TRBJ1-6 TRBV5-1 - - CASSWTEMYNSPLHF TGCGCCAGCAGCTGGACAGAAATGTATAATTCACCCCTCCACTTT
TRBJ1-1 TRBV7-2 - - CASSRLGDITEAFF TGTGCCAGCAGTCGCCTTGGGGACATCACTGAAGCTTTCTTT
TRBJ2-5 TRBV4-1 TRBD1 - CASSQVQGVMETQYF TGCGCCAGCAGCCAAGTTCAGGGGGTTATGGAGACCCAGTACTTC
TRBJ2-7 TRBV29-1 - - CSVEAWVQDRYEQYF TGCAGCGTTGAAGCTTGGGTACAGGATCGCTACGAGCAGTACTTC
TRBJ1-5 TRBV6-2/TRBV6-3 TRBD1 - CASSITGGLGQPQHF TGTGCCAGCAGTATTACAGGGGGCCTAGGTCAGCCCCAGCATTTT
TRBJ2-4 TRBV2 - - CASSEWGPGKNIQYF TGTGCCAGCAGTGAGTGGGGCCCGGGCAAAAACATTCAGTACTTC
TRBJ1-2 TRBV28 TRBD1 - CAHQGDSSYGYTF TGTGCCCATCAGGGGGATTCCTCGTATGGCTACACCTTC
TRBJ2-7 TRBV20-1 TRBD2 - CSASSLAGGGYEQYF TGCAGTGCTAGTAGCCTAGCGGGAGGTGGCTACGAGCAGTACTTC
TRBJ2-5 TRBV3-1/TRBV3-2 - - CASSQGGLRETQYF TGTGCCAGCAGCCAAGGGGGCCTTCGCGAGACCCAGTACTTC
TRBJ2-7 TRBV13 - - CASSFRTGGPEQYF TGTGCCAGCAGCTTCAGGACCGGGGGGCCCGAGCAGTACTTC